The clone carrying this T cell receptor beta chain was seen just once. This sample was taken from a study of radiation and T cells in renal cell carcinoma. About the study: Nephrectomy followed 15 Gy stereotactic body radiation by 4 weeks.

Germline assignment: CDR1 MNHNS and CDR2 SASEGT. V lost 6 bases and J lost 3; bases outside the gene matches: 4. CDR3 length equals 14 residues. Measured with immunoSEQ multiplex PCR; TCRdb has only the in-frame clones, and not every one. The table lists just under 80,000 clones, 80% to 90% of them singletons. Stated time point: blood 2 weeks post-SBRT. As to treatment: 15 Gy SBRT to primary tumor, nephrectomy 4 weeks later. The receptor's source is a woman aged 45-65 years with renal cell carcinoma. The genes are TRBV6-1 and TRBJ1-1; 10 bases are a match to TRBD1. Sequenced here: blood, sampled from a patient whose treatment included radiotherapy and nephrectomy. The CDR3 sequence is CASRTGGPDTEAFF. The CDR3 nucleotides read TGTGCCAGCAGGACAGGGGGCCCGGACACTGAAGCTTTCTTT.